Here is one T cell receptor beta chain with its context. This sample was included in a study of blood T cell repertoires in COVID-19. Across the study: Material from acute and convalescent COVID-19 was sourced from the United States, Italy and Spain. PBMCs, B-cell-depleted T cells, or T cells provided the cDNA or gDNA that made up the material.

As originally analysed: Amplification with reference gene primers provided the estimates of nucleated cell counts. TCRdb's copy holds only in-frame clones and misses some; the assay was immunoSEQ multiplex PCR. Clonal size and the V and J genes are those of that table, whereas D and trimming came from the DNA. The sample carries over 250,000 clones, around nine tenths recorded once. The CDR3 runs to 16 residues. Germline CDR1 and CDR2: SGDLS and YYNGEE. V dropped 4 bases and J dropped 2 bases, with 18 bases sitting between them. The sequence came from a man in his fifties with acute or convalescent COVID-19. The specimen was peripheral blood. The chain couples TRBV9 to TRBJ1-2; possibly TRBD1 for D (5 bases). The CDR3 loop reads CASSFFPGGGNYGYTF. CDR3 DNA: TGTGCCAGCAGCTTTTTCCCCGGCGGGGGGAACTATGGCTACACCTTC.